Included here is one T cell receptor (beta chain) sequence, with context. This clone showed up just a few times. The specificity of this receptor is unknown. The record has no base qualities; no much larger clone is one base away. Whole blood was collected in K2EDTA tubes by collaborating institutions according to the institutions' own protocols. Collaborator samples were shipped for TCRbeta analysis as frozen whole blood, isolated PBMCs, or DNA extracted from either sample type. These data come from a study of blood T cell repertoires in COVID-19 (dated by TCRdb to 2019 to 2021). As for the study more broadly: Samples from collaborators originated in the United States, Italy and Spain and spanned both the acute and convalescent phases of COVID-19. The prospective study material was composed of cDNA or gDNA derived from T cells, B-cell-depleted T cells, or PBMCs. Deeply sampled blood TCRbeta repertoires from subjects exposed to, actively infected with, or recovered from COVID-19 were included in the dataset. The repertoires were released in a freely available public database meant as a resource for research on the immune response to SARS-CoV-2. The samples were drawn from two sources: the first 160 participants of the ongoing ImmuneRACE study, and fewer than 1,500 subjects contributed by 6 global collaborators. The sample metadata nearly always contained a de-identified subject ID, COVID-19 status, age in years and sex. Where HLA class I and class II types were available, the types were taken from metadata supplied by the sample provider, not from assay-based typing.

TCRbeta CDR3 regions were amplified from genomic DNA by means of the immunoSEQ Assay, a bias-controlled multiplex PCR. As for how the authors treated the data: The number of nucleated cells in each sample was estimated from the amplification of reference gene primers within the assay. To quantify the absolute abundance of each unique TCRbeta CDR3 rearrangement, sequence reads were collapsed and filtered. For each sample, productive Simpson clonality was calculated by taking the square root of Simpson's diversity index across productive rearrangements. This immuneACCESS table, as held by TCRdb, lists in-frame sequences with V and J called but not all clones. Of the missing ones, under half trace to an unresolved V gene in checked studies; the others have no known cause. The DNA was the basis for D and trimming; V, J and clone size are from that table. For this sample the table gives about 140,000 clones, of which over 60% were detected only once. The top ten clonotypes cover roughly 4.7% of the sample.

Overall results and qualifications from the work: How much clinical and demographic metadata was included differed by source and by participant, and the metadata was provided uncurated.

V loses 0 bases, J loses 4 bases, and the germline ends lie 10 bases apart. Measured from the cysteine to the phenylalanine, the CDR3 is 15 residues long. CDR3 DNA only is kept here, 45 bases in frame from base 1. The germline V gene gives CDR1 as MNHEY and CDR2 as SVGAGI. The chain is encoded by TRBV6-5 joined to TRBJ1-3; TRBD1 is a weak D gene call, 5 bases matching. Sequencing was carried out using peripheral blood. This sequence was found in an elderly woman with active or convalescent COVID-19. The CDR3 protein is CASSYSAGLGNTIYF. The nucleotides are TGTGCCAGCAGTTACTCGGCAGGGCTGGGAAACACCATATATTTT.